This T cell receptor (beta chain) is drawn from a study of T cell responses to AZD1222 COVID-19 vaccine. Whole-study findings and limits: The donor cohort was predominantly white British with a female majority, and clonal diversity may have been underestimated.

In its sample, this clone was seen a few times. Its antigen is still unknown. Here immunoSEQ multiplex PCR was the method, and the copy in TCRdb shows in-frame clones only, minus some. The repertoire consists of about 110,000 clones, with around 87% occurring once and the leading ten covering 4% to 5.5%. Between the trimmed V and J ends, which lost 6 bases and 3 bases, there was a span of 12 bases. The CDR3 contains 15 residues. Germline CDR1 SNHLY, CDR2 FYNNEI. J is TRBJ2-6 and V is TRBV2; weak D call: TRBD2 (6 bases). The specimen comprised peripheral blood, sampled 28 days after the second AZD1222 dose. The sequence was collected from an adult who received the AZD1222 COVID-19 vaccine. This chain's CDR3 is CASRGRSGGANVLTF. The CDR3 DNA is TGTGCCAGCAGGGGGAGGAGTGGTGGGGCCAACGTCCTGACTTTC.